Sequencing of this T cell receptor (beta chain) was carried out in a study of metastatic and nonmetastatic thyroid tumors. About the research overall: Samples came from malignant and benign thyroid patients, and repertoires were compared across blood and tumor or nodule tissue.

Per the study methods: Variation in CDR3 across clinicopathological groups served as the basis for constructing a distant-metastasis classifier in papillary thyroid cancer. TCRdb ran MiXCR on the PCR reads. It is TCRdb's table, rather than the study itself, that gives the V and J calls and clone size. The sample has about 23,000 clones; about 15% are singletons. Between the trimmed V and J ends, which lost 8 bases and 5 bases, there was a span of 20 bases. The CDR3 contains 15 residues. Germline V lookup: CDR1 SGDLS, CDR2 YYNGEE. Study-wide points: According to reports, the diversity of TCR beta was significantly higher in malignant thyroid tumors than in benign nodules, and this held in both blood and tumor samples.

Patients were all untreated before their thyroid surgery. This clone appeared many times. The antigen is unknown. Sequences were obtained from tumor tissue. The TCR sequence derives from a female donor with papillary thyroid cancer or a benign thyroid nodule (not recorded which). Some clones in this sample may be carry-over from other donors' samples. This chain links TRBV9 with TRBJ2-1; D unresolved. The CDR3 DNA reads as TGTGCCAGGAACGACTCGAGTCCTACGAACAATGAGCAGTTCTTC. Translation: CARNDSSPTNNEQFF. Full variable domain (rest looked up from reference TRBV9 and TRBJ2-1): DSGVTQTPKHLITATGQRVTLRCSPRSGDLSVYWYQQSLDQGLQFLIQYYNGEERAKGNILERFSAQQFPDLHSELNLSSLELGDSALYFCARNDSSPTNNEQFFGPGTRLTVL.